The rows below give T cell receptor beta chains drawn from one sample of a study of shared T cell receptors in the human thymus. TCRdb keeps only in-frame clones here, not all; method: immunoSEQ multiplex PCR. The profile shows 500,000 to 750,000 clones, approximately 87% of them singletons. These same records also appear under a second study, on human thymus T cells.

What was sequenced was thymocytes. The receptor set was obtained from a boy under three years old with a congenital heart defect. Both conserved end residues are part of each CDR3. D genes are given only for firm matches. Rows may omit the clone size; those that give it use once, few, many or a size class.

-	-	TRBV18	TRBJ2-7	CASSPSGTEQYF	TGTGCCAGCTCACCATCGGGTACCGAGCAGTACTTC
-	-	TRBV14	TRBJ1-4	CASSRSEESATNEKLFF	TGTGCCAGCAGCCGGTCAGAGGAGTCAGCAACTAATGAAAAACTGTTTTTT
-	once	TRBV27	TRBJ2-2	CASSNYQTGASGNNTGELFF	TGTGCCAGCAGCAACTATCAGACAGGGGCTAGCGGAAACAACACCGGGGAGCTGTTTTTT
TRBD1	-	TRBV15	TRBJ1-2	CATSRTGGGYGYTF	TGTGCCACCAGCAGGACAGGGGGCGGATATGGCTACACCTTC
TRBD2	-	TRBV14	TRBJ2-1	CASSSSGDSYNEQFF	TGTGCCAGCAGCTCCAGCGGGGACTCCTACAATGAGCAGTTCTTC
TRBD1	-	TRBV6-1	TRBJ2-7	CASSNGTVTYEQYF	TGTGCCAGCAGCAACGGGACAGTCACCTACGAGCAGTACTTC
TRBD1	-	TRBV16	TRBJ1-3	CASSGGQLQNLSGNTIYF	TGTGCCAGCAGCGGGGGACAGCTGCAGAACCTCTCTGGAAACACCATATATTTT
TRBD1	-	TRBV2	TRBJ2-1	CASRRGTGGVIRHEQFF	TGTGCCAGCAGGAGAGGGACAGGGGGCGTGATTAGGCATGAGCAGTTCTTC
TRBD2	once	TRBV9	TRBJ2-1	CASSVVSIPIAGASYNEQFF	TGTGCCAGCAGCGTAGTATCGATCCCTATAGCGGGAGCCTCCTACAATGAGCAGTTCTTC
-	-	TRBV4-3	TRBJ1-2	CASSQDAGYPPNYGYTF	TGCGCCAGCAGCCAAGACGCAGGGTACCCCCCGAACTATGGCTACACCTTC
TRBD1	-	TRBV18	TRBJ1-1	CASSTGQGADTEAFF	TGTGCCAGCTCAACCGGACAGGGGGCGGACACTGAAGCTTTCTTT
-	-	TRBV4-1	TRBJ2-7	CASSRTPHYEQYF	TGCGCCAGCAGCCGCACTCCCCACTACGAGCAGTACTTC
TRBD2	few	TRBV10-1	TRBJ2-2	CASSESTSGTNTGELFF	TGCGCCAGCAGTGAGTCGACTAGCGGGACAAACACCGGGGAGCTGTTTTTT
TRBD1	-	TRBV29-1	TRBJ1-1	CSAITGAAFF	TGCAGCGCCATTACAGGGGCTGCTTTCTTT
-	-	TRBV28	TRBJ2-7	CASSLPGVYEQYF	TGTGCCAGCAGTCTGCCGGGGGTTTACGAGCAGTACTTC
-	-	TRBV7-2	TRBJ2-5	CASSFKRTTQETQYF	TGTGCCAGCAGCTTCAAGCGCACCACTCAAGAGACCCAGTACTTC
-	-	TRBV4-1	TRBJ1-2	CASSQDLQPGSGYTF	TGCGCCAGCAGCCAAGATTTGCAGCCGGGAAGTGGCTACACCTTC
-	-	TRBV4-1	TRBJ2-1	CASGDKYNEQFF	TGCGCCAGCGGCGACAAGTACAATGAGCAGTTCTTC
TRBD2	-	TRBV27	TRBJ2-5	CASSPLAGGQSGGIKETQYF	TGTGCCAGCAGTCCCCTAGCGGGAGGACAAAGTGGGGGCATTAAGGAGACCCAGTACTTC
TRBD1	-	TRBV19	TRBJ2-7	CASSTLSGQAPSYEQYF	TGTGCCAGTAGTACCCTCTCGGGACAGGCCCCGTCTTACGAGCAGTACTTC
-	-	TRBV4-1	TRBJ1-1	CASSHFDRNTEAFF	TGCGCCAGCAGCCACTTTGACAGGAACACTGAAGCTTTCTTT
-	-	TRBV6-1	TRBJ2-2	CASSEGTEPGELFF	TGTGCCAGCAGTGAAGGGACAGAGCCCGGGGAGCTGTTTTTT
-	-	TRBV7-9	TRBJ1-1	CASSLAVYGLNTEAFF	TGTGCCAGCAGCTTAGCCGTTTACGGTCTGAACACTGAAGCTTTCTTT
TRBD2	-	TRBV27	TRBJ2-1	CASSGRTSSEQFF	TGTGCCAGCAGTGGCAGGACTAGCTCTGAGCAGTTCTTC